These 4 T cell receptor beta chains share one sample of origin, sequenced in a study of T-cell reconstitution after alpha-beta-depleted transplantation in children. During its preparation, the TCRbeta library received unique molecular identifiers. TCRdb fed the PCR reads into MiXCR, producing one record per CDR3 protein. Found here are fewer than 450,000 distinct CDR3 sequences, about a sixth of them singletons; the top ten hold around 38%. The sequences come from PBMCs, mostly from graft donor cells, collected 360 days after TCRalphabeta/CD19-depleted stem cell transplant. The receptor source for this set is a male patient aged 2 to 9 who had a stem cell transplant for acute lymphoblastic leukemia, so the T cells may come from the graft donor.

The chain couples TRBV7-2 to TRBJ2-7; D call uncertain. Germline assignment: CDR1 SGHTA and CDR2 FQGNSA. V gave up 2 bases and J gave up 5 bases, with 7 bases separating them. This CDR3 is built from 12 residues. DNA for the CDR3: TGTGCCAGCAGCTTATGGGGTAACGAGCAGTACTTC. Amino acids: CASSLWGNEQYF.

The gene calls are TRBV7-2 and TRBJ2-1, with D perhaps TRBD1 or TRBD2 (5 bases each). This CDR3 spans 12 amino acids. The V and J ends lost 4 bases and 9 bases respectively, with 10 bases between them. Germline V gene data show CDR1 as SGHTA and CDR2 as FQGNSA. In DNA, the CDR3 is TGTGCCAGCAGCTGGGGGAGAGGTGAGCAGTTCTTC. This translates into CASSWGRGEQFF.

This clonotype has more than one count but fewer than ten. The V gene is TRBV12-3 or TRBV12-4, the J gene TRBJ2-5; D remains unclear. The V end was cut by 0 bases, the J end by 5 bases, with 7 bases between. The length of the CDR3 is 13 residues. The CDR3 is CASSLANGETQYF. CDR3 coding DNA: TGTGCCAGCAGTTTAGCGAACGGGGAGACCCAGTACTTC.

The chain combines TRBV10-3 with TRBJ2-3, with TRBD2 identical over 10 bases. V lost 6 bases, J lost 1 base, and 4 bases stayed unmatched. CDR3 length: 15 residues. CDR1 is ENHRY and CDR2 is SYGVKD in the germline V gene. The CDR3 DNA follows: TGTGCCATCAGCCCGACTAGCGGGCGCACAGATACGCAGTATTTT. This gives the protein CAISPTSGRTDTQYF.